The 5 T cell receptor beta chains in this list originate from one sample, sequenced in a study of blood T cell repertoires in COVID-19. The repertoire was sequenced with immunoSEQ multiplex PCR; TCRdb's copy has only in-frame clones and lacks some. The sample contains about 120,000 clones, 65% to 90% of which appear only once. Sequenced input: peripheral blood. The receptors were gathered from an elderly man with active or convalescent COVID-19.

DNA for the CDR3: TGCGCCAGCACCCAGGGGGAAAACTATGGCTACACCTTC. Protein product: CASTQGENYGYTF. This chain connects TRBV5-1 to TRBJ1-2; 7 bases map to TRBD1. The CDR3 spans 13 residues. CDR1 SGHRS and CDR2 YFSETQ come from the germline V gene. Trimming at V came to 6 bases and at J to 2 bases, leaving 4 bases not matched to a gene.

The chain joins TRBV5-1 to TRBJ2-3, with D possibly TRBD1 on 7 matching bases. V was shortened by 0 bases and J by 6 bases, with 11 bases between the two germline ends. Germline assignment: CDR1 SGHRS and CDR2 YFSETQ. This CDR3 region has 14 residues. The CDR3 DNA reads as TGCGCCAGCAGCTTGGTGGCAGGGGGGGATACGCAGTATTTT. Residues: CASSLVAGGDTQYF.

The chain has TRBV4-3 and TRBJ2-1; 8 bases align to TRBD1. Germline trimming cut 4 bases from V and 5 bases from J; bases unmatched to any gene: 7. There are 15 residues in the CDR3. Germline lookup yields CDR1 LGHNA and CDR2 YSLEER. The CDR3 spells CASSPRQGPNNEQFF. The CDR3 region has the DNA TGCGCCAGCAGCCCCCGACAGGGGCCAAACAATGAGCAGTTCTTC.

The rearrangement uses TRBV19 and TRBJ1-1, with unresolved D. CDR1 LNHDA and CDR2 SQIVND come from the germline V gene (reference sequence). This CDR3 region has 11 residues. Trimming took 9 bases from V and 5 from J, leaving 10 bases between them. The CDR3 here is CASRLRTEAFF. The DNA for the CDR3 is TGTGCCAGCCGTCTCCGGACTGAAGCTTTCTTT.

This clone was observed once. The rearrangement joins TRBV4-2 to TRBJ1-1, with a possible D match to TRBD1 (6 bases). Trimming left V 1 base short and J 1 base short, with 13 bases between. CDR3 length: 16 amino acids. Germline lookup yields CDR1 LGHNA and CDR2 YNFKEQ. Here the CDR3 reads CASSQAGQQANTEAFF. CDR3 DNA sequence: TGTGCCAGCAGCCAAGCCGGACAGCAAGCGAACACTGAAGCTTTCTTT.